The TCR beta chain under discussion was sequenced for a study of T cell responses to AZD1222 COVID-19 vaccine. Across the study: Second doses that came at about 4 or about 12 weeks were put together. The study, taken as a whole, reports: Targets within unmutated variant regions were reportedly found for nearly half of spike-specific TCRs.

Sequenced by immunoSEQ multiplex PCR; TCRdb stores in-frame clones only, minus some. This table has fewer than 200,000 clones, about nine tenths appearing once. To note about this clone: Its antigen is unidentified.

Sample: peripheral blood, taken on day 0 of AZD1222 vaccination. The receptor was derived from an adult in good health.

CDR3 sequence (DNA): TGTGCCACCAGCCGCGACCCCTACCGACAGGGGAAGGCTCTATGGGAGCAGTACTTC. Translation gives CATSRDPYRQGKALWEQYF. The V gene is TRBV15, the J gene TRBJ2-7, with TRBD1 identical over 8 bases. The V segment lost 5 bases and the J segment 7 bases; nucleotides outside the gene matches: 25. Germline V gene sequence: CDR1 LNHNV, CDR2 YYDKDF (reference sequence). This CDR3 has 19 amino acids.